This T cell receptor (beta chain) came from a study of T cell repertoires in aging, cancer and after chemotherapy. Study-level information: Clear clonal overlap appeared across healthy donor samples taken over several months to years. Study-wide results and caveats: In healthy donors, age-related TCR diversity loss mainly reflected lost richness.

Judged by abundance, this clonotype is medium-sized. Its antigen is not identified. The template was genomic DNA from peripheral blood, not RNA. TRB rearrangements spanning V, D and J were amplified using mixed TRB-A/B primers. Each CDR3 protein is one row after TCRdb ran MiXCR on the multiplex PCR reads. The profile shows 5,000 or so distinct CDR3 sequences, roughly 21% of them singletons. The V gene's germline CDR1 is MRHNA and CDR2 SNTAGT. The CDR3 loop spans 16 amino acids. The V gene end was trimmed by 0 bases and the J gene end by 7 bases; junction bases not matched to a gene: 8. Sequenced: blood. The rearrangement joins TRBV6-4 to TRBJ2-1; the match to TRBD1 covers 8 bases. The sequence was collected from a human donor in good health. The donor label of this sample is uncertain. For the CDR3, the DNA is TGTGCCAGCAGTGACTCGGTTGGGCAGGGGGCAAATGAGCAGTTCTTC. Translating it yields CASSDSVGQGANEQFF.